A selection of T cell receptor beta chains follows, all from one sample in a study of identical twins. In TCRdb, the 5' RACE reads were re-called with MiXCR into one record per CDR3 protein. The sample holds 690,000 or so distinct CDR3 sequences, 5.5% to 6.5% seen once. The sample comprised naive T cells sorted from blood. These receptors all come from a young man in good health. The CDR3 runs from the conserved cysteine through the conserved F or W. A D gene is named only where the DNA matches it firmly. Not all rows give a size; the values are once, few, many and, for expanded clones, a class.

D	size	J	V	DNA	CDR3
NA	many	TRBJ2-1	TRBV7-9	TGTGCCAGCAGCTTAGTACAGCGGAACAATGAGCAGTTCTTC	CASSLVQRNNEQFF
NA	many	TRBJ2-1	TRBV12-3/TRBV12-4	TGTGCCAGCGGACACAGGGAGCCCAATAGGGGGACACAGTTCTTC	CASGHREPNRGTQFF
NA	many	TRBJ1-5	TRBV12-3/TRBV12-4	TGTGCCAGCCAAGGCCCTCGAGGGACCAATCAGCCCCAGCATTTT	CASQGPRGTNQPQHF
TRBD1	few	TRBJ2-1	TRBV27	TGTGCCAGCAGTTGGGGACAGTACAATGAGCAGTTCTTC	CASSWGQYNEQFF
NA	many	TRBJ2-1	TRBV9	TGTGCCAGCAGCGCCTCTCCTGGGGAGAGGGAGCAGTTCTTC	CASSASPGEREQFF
NA	many	TRBJ2-6	TRBV15	TGTGCCACCAGCCAGGGTCCTACTGGGGCCAACGTCCTGACTTTC	CATSQGPTGANVLTF
NA	many	TRBJ2-1	TRBV20-1	TGCAGTGCTAGAGGGGGAGAGGGGCCGTCCTACAATGAGCAGTTCTTC	CSARGGEGPSYNEQFF
NA	few	TRBJ1-2	TRBV4-3	TGCGCCAGCAGCCAAGGGGTGGGGACGAACTATGGCTACACCTTC	CASSQGVGTNYGYTF
NA	few	TRBJ2-6	TRBV2	TGTGCCAGTCAGTCTGGGGCCAACGTCCTGACTTTC	CASQSGANVLTF
NA	NA	TRBJ2-7	TRBV7-9	TGTGCCAGCAGCCCATTTCGGGACTTAATACACGAGCAGTACTTC	CASSPFRDLIHEQYF
NA	few	TRBJ1-1	TRBV18	TGTGCCAGCTCACCACTATCGGGGGCCCGCGGGATAGCTTTCTTT	CASSPLSGARGIAFF
TRBD2	few	TRBJ2-7	TRBV9	TGTGCCAGCAGCCCGGGGGACGAGGGACTAGCCGCTTCCTACGAGCAGTACTTC	CASSPGDEGLAASYEQYF
NA	many	TRBJ1-1	TRBV4-1	TGCGCCAGCAGCCAAGATCCTCCGGGAACGAACACTGAAGCTTTCTTT	CASSQDPPGTNTEAFF
TRBD1	many	TRBJ1-2	TRBV5-6	TGTGCCAGCAGCGTAACAGGGGGCGACTATGGCTACACCTTC	CASSVTGGDYGYTF
TRBD2	NA	TRBJ2-3	TRBV11-2	TGTGCCAGCAGGGCCTGGACTAGCAACACAGATACGCAGTATTTT	CASRAWTSNTDTQYF
NA	many	TRBJ2-1	TRBV25-1	TGTGCCAGCAGTGAATATCCCCTCAATGAGCAGTTCTTC	CASSEYPLNEQFF
NA	many	TRBJ1-2	TRBV4-3	TGCGCCAGCAGACAAAGTCATCGGTCAGGGAACTATGGCTACACCTTC	CASRQSHRSGNYGYTF
NA	few	TRBJ1-2	TRBV6-5	TGTGCCAGCAGTTACTCGATGTGGGGGAGCTATGGCTACACCTTC	CASSYSMWGSYGYTF
TRBD1	NA	TRBJ1-5	TRBV12-3/TRBV12-4	TGTGCCAGCAGCCTGGGACAGGGGTTGGGTAGCAATCAGCCCCAGCATTTT	CASSLGQGLGSNQPQHF
NA	many	TRBJ1-5	TRBV20-1	TGCAGTGCTAGAGATCATTGGGCAGGGGACCAAGCAAATCAGCCCCAGCATTTT	CSARDHWAGDQANQPQHF
NA	many	TRBJ1-2	TRBV7-3	TGTGCCAGCAGCTTAACGTCCGGGGGAGACTATGGCTACACCTTC	CASSLTSGGDYGYTF
NA	few	TRBJ2-7	TRBV30	TGTGCCTGGAGTAGACAGGTTGAGCAGTACTTC	CAWSRQVEQYF
TRBD2	many	TRBJ2-7	TRBV9	TGTGCCAGCAGCGTTTTCCCAGGACTAGCGGGGGACTCCTACGAGCAGTACTTC	CASSVFPGLAGDSYEQYF
TRBD2	once	TRBJ2-7	TRBV27	TGTGCCAGCAGTCTCGGACTAGCGGGATCAAAGCAGTACTTC	CASSLGLAGSKQYF
NA	few	TRBJ2-2	TRBV20-1	TGCAGTGCACTGCTACTACGATTCACCGGGGAGCTGTTTTTT	CSALLLRFTGELFF
TRBD2	many	TRBJ2-2	TRBV20-1	TGCAGTGCTAAGGAGACTAGCAGCACCGGGGAGCTGTTTTTT	CSAKETSSTGELFF
NA	many	TRBJ2-7	TRBV6-2/TRBV6-3	TGTGCCAGCAGTTACTCAAGCGAGCAGTACTTC	CASSYSSEQYF
NA	many	TRBJ2-3	TRBV7-2	TGTGCCAGCAGCCCCGACGGCGGGATGGGAGATACGCAGTATTTT	CASSPDGGMGDTQYF
NA	many	TRBJ2-1	TRBV29-1	TGCAGCGTTGAACCAGTCGGCTCCTACAATGAGCAGTTCTTC	CSVEPVGSYNEQFF
NA	many	TRBJ2-1	TRBV24-1	TGTGCCACCAGTGATTTGGACCACCCTAGTAATGAGCAGTTCTTC	CATSDLDHPSNEQFF
TRBD1	many	TRBJ2-1	TRBV7-2	TGTGCCAGCAGCCCCCGGGACAGGGATTACAATGAGCAGTTCTTC	CASSPRDRDYNEQFF
NA	NA	TRBJ1-6	TRBV6-2/TRBV6-3	TGTGCCAGCAGTTACTCAGGAAGGCCCCCGAGTACGGCGTATTCACCCCTCCACTTT	CASSYSGRPPSTAYSPLHF
NA	many	TRBJ2-7	TRBV20-1	TGCAGTGCTAGAGATTTTGGACCCCGGAGCTCCTACGAGCAGTACTTC	CSARDFGPRSSYEQYF
NA	few	TRBJ2-5	TRBV5-6	TGTGCCAGCAGCTTGGAACCCAAAGAGACCCAGTACTTC	CASSLEPKETQYF
NA	NA	TRBJ2-3	TRBV7-2	TGTGCCAGCAGCGCCCGCAATACGCAGTATTTT	CASSARNTQYF
TRBD2	many	TRBJ2-1	TRBV5-1	TGCGCCACTACTAGCGGGGGTGAGCAGTTCTTC	CATTSGGEQFF
NA	many	TRBJ2-3	TRBV29-1	TGCAGCGTGGGGGGCGGGACGCAGTATTTT	CSVGGGTQYF
NA	few	TRBJ1-5	TRBV20-1	TGCAGTGCTAGAGACCTTGGACGGCCAGTCAATCAGCCCCAGCATTTT	CSARDLGRPVNQPQHF
TRBD2	few	TRBJ2-7	TRBV29-1	TGCAGCGTTACCCAAACTTTACTAGCGGGAGCTGGCGAGCAGTACTTC	CSVTQTLLAGAGEQYF
NA	many	TRBJ1-4	TRBV20-1	TGCAGTGCTAGAGATTTGAAGGACACTGGGGAAAAACTGTTTTTT	CSARDLKDTGEKLFF
NA	few	TRBJ2-7	TRBV15	TGTGCCACCAGCAGCGACAGGATGTCCGACGAGCAGTACTTC	CATSSDRMSDEQYF
NA	few	TRBJ2-7	TRBV7-9	TGTGCCAGCAGCTTTGACGACGCGGGACGATCGGGGGAGCAGTACTTC	CASSFDDAGRSGEQYF
TRBD2	many	TRBJ2-3	TRBV7-6	TGTGCCAGCAGCTTGTCGGCACTAGCGGCGAGCACAGATACGCAGTATTTT	CASSLSALAASTDTQYF
NA	few	TRBJ2-2	TRBV19	TGTGCCAGTAGTATCGTCGGGAGCATCACCGGGGAGCTGTTTTTT	CASSIVGSITGELFF
TRBD1	many	TRBJ1-1	TRBV5-1	TGCGCCAGCAGCCTGACAGGGTTTGAAGCTTTCTTT	CASSLTGFEAFF
TRBD1	many	TRBJ2-3	TRBV7-9	TGTGCCAGCAGCCCGAAACAGGGGGGCACAGATACGCAGTATTTT	CASSPKQGGTDTQYF
TRBD1	NA	TRBJ2-7	TRBV6-1	TGTGCCAGCAGTGAAGGGACAGGGCCCTACGAGCAGTACTTC	CASSEGTGPYEQYF
NA	once	TRBJ2-1	TRBV14	TGTGCCAGCAGCCAAGAGTTCTGGGACAATGAGCAGTTCTTC	CASSQEFWDNEQFF
NA	many	TRBJ2-5	TRBV12-3/TRBV12-4	TGTGCCAGCAGTCCCGTGGAAAGAGGAAAAGAGACCCAGTACTTC	CASSPVERGKETQYF
TRBD2	many	TRBJ2-7	TRBV27	TGTGCCAGCAGTTTCCGTGGACTAGCAACCTACGAGCAGTACTTC	CASSFRGLATYEQYF
TRBD1	NA	TRBJ1-1	TRBV5-1	TGCGCCAGCAGCTTGAATGTAGGTAGGGGACAGACGGCTTTCTTT	CASSLNVGRGQTAFF
TRBD1	many	TRBJ1-5	TRBV12-3/TRBV12-4	TGTGCCAGCAGCCCCTACAGCTTGACAGGGGGCGTGAGTAGCAATCAGCCCCAGCATTTT	CASSPYSLTGGVSSNQPQHF
TRBD1	many	TRBJ2-3	TRBV27	TGTGCCAGTAGGGACAGGTACACAGATACGCAGTATTTT	CASRDRYTDTQYF